Presented here are 26 T cell receptor beta chains from one specimen sequenced in a study of immune cell composition in non-small cell lung cancer. The table came from immunoSEQ multiplex PCR; TCRdb's copy has only in-frame clones and leaves some out. The repertoire includes approximately 3,800 clones, approximately 80% of them detected once, and approximately 7.9% sits in the top ten. Specimen: lung tumor tissue. The receptors shown here come from a human donor with non-small cell lung cancer.

A few counts support this clone. At the DNA level, this CDR3 is encoded by other sequences in the same sample as well. The gene calls are TRBV7-2 and TRBJ1-1; 9 bases are shared with TRBD1. Unmatched junction bases numbered 0, after V lost 3 bases and J lost 1 base. The CDR3 consists of 14 residues. Germline V gene sequence: CDR1 SGHTA, CDR2 FQGNSA. CDR3 loop: CASSLTGGNTEAFF. In nucleotides, the CDR3 is TGTGCCAGCAGCTTGACAGGGGGGAACACTGAAGCTTTCTTT.

This chain uses TRBV7-9 with TRBJ2-7; D remains ambiguous. Germline-derived CDR1 and CDR2 are SEHNR and FQNEAQ (reference sequence). The CDR3 sequence is 11 residues long. Trimming removed 3 bases from V and 3 bases from J, with 3 bases in between. The CDR3 DNA reads TGTGCCAGCAGCTTGAGCTACGAGCAGTACTTC. It encodes CASSLSYEQYF.

This clone was seen once. The V and J genes are TRBV12-5 and TRBJ1-1, with unresolved D. The CDR3 sequence is 13 residues long. Germline assignment: CDR1 LGHNT and CDR2 FRNRAP. The V end lost 2 bases, the J end lost 3 bases, and 7 bases lay between the germline ends. The CDR3: CASGLLMDTEAFF. CDR3 DNA: TGTGCTAGTGGTTTGCTAATGGACACTGAAGCTTTCTTT.

This rearrangement joins TRBV5-1 to TRBJ1-1; TRBD1 might be the D (6 bases). This CDR3 is built from 15 residues. Germline V gene sequence: CDR1 SGHRS, CDR2 YFSETQ. The ends were cut back, 0 bases at V and 4 bases at J, with 13 bases in the middle. The CDR3 sequence: CASSLAPDRSTEAFF. The DNA for the CDR3 is TGCGCCAGCAGCTTGGCCCCGGACAGATCCACTGAAGCTTTCTTT.

CDR3 in amino acids: CASSLERTNEQFF. CDR3 bases: TGTGCCAGCAGCTTAGAGCGGACTAATGAGCAGTTCTTC. This chain links TRBV11-1 with TRBJ2-1; possibly TRBD2 for D (5 bases). Per the germline V gene, CDR1 is SGHAT and CDR2 is FQDESV (reference sequence). This CDR3 has 13 amino acids. Trimming removed 1 base from V and 7 bases from J, with 8 bases in between.

This rearrangement joins TRBV4-1 to TRBJ1-5; D is uncertain. V lost 3 bases and J 0 bases, leaving 9 bases between the germline ends. This CDR3 spans 15 amino acids. Germline V gene sequence: CDR1 MGHRA, CDR2 YSYEKL. CDR3 protein: CASSQERRSNQPQHF. The CDR3, as DNA: TGCGCCAGCAGCCAGGAGCGGCGTAGCAATCAGCCCCAGCATTTT.

This rearrangement joins TRBV19 to TRBJ1-6, with TRBD1 matching over 9 bases. This CDR3 is 12 amino acids long. The V segment lost 6 bases and the J segment 9 bases; nucleotides outside the gene matches: 0. The V gene's germline CDR1 is LNHDA and CDR2 SQIVND (reference sequence). The CDR3 DNA follows: TGTGCCAGTAGGGACAGGGGTTCACCCCTCCACTTT. Translated: CASRDRGSPLHF.

The gene calls are TRBV19 and TRBJ1-5, with TRBD1 matching over 7 bases. This CDR3 region has 15 residues. Looked up from germline, CDR1 is LNHDA and CDR2 is SQIVND (reference sequence). The ends lost 5 bases at V and 4 bases at J; junction bases unmatched: 8. The CDR3 sequence: CASSLDRSLNQPQHF. As DNA, the CDR3 is TGTGCCAGTAGTCTGGACAGGAGCCTTAATCAGCCCCAGCATTTT.

V is TRBV18 and J is TRBJ1-3; TRBD1 might be the D (6 bases). The V gene's germline CDR1 is KGHSH and CDR2 LQKENI. V lost 4 bases and J 0 bases, leaving 10 bases between the germline ends. The CDR3 is 15 amino acids. The CDR3 sequence is CASSQGQTSGNTIYF. The CDR3 coding sequence is TGTGCCAGCTCACAAGGACAGACCTCTGGAAACACCATATATTTT.

The chain joins TRBV9 to TRBJ2-1, with 7 bases lining up with TRBD2. The CDR3 length is 17 residues. Germline V gives CDR1 SGDLS, CDR2 YYNGEE. J was trimmed by 8 bases and V by 4 bases; bases with no gene match: 18. This CDR3 is CASSPSFGTIQGDEQFF. CDR3 in DNA: TGTGCCAGCAGCCCCTCGTTTGGGACTATTCAAGGGGATGAGCAGTTCTTC.

Written as DNA, the CDR3 is TGTGCCAGCAGCTTGTGGGGGGGGGCTAGCGGGCCAACAGATACGCAGTATTTT. This encodes CASSLWGGASGPTDTQYF. This sequence joins TRBV5-8 and TRBJ2-3; 8 bases line up with TRBD2. This CDR3 has 18 residues. The germline V gene has CDR1 SGHTS and CDR2 YDEGEE. V lost 1 base, J lost 3 bases, and 13 bases stayed unmatched.

V and J are TRBV6-4 and TRBJ2-1; 7 bases map to TRBD2. The trim removed 5 bases at V and 9 bases at J, leaving 7 bases unmatched. The CDR3 consists of 13 residues. Per the germline V gene, CDR1 is MRHNA and CDR2 is SNTAGT. The CDR3 sequence: CASSSTSFSEQFF. CDR3 bases: TGTGCCAGCAGTTCGACTAGCTTTAGTGAGCAGTTCTTC.

In its sample, this clone was seen a few times. V usage is TRBV6-1 and J usage is TRBJ2-7, with TRBD1 matching over 7 bases. This CDR3 has 13 residues. Germline lookup yields CDR1 MNHNS and CDR2 SASEGT. V lost 11 bases, J lost 3 bases, and 10 bases stayed unmatched. The CDR3 coding sequence is TGTGCCGTTCTCCGGGACAGCCTCTACGAGCAGTACTTC. Translated, it gives CAVLRDSLYEQYF.

V is TRBV5-1 and J is TRBJ1-6; 7 bases align to TRBD1. The CDR3 covers 16 residues. In germline, CDR1 is SGHRS, CDR2 YFSETQ. V lost 0 bases to trimming and J lost 10 bases; unmatched junction nucleotides: 10. The DNA for the CDR3 is TGCGCCAGCAGCTTGGAGTTAAGGACAGGAGGCTCACCCCTCCACTTT. It encodes CASSLELRTGGSPLHF.

V is TRBV6-6 and J is TRBJ2-2, with 7 bases identical to TRBD2. The CDR3 covers 16 residues. V shed 4 bases, J shed 4 bases, and the junction held 9 bases outside the gene matches. Germline V lookup: CDR1 MNHNY, CDR2 SVGAGI (reference sequence). The CDR3 here is CASSSLDLAGTGELFF. The CDR3 nucleotides are TGTGCCAGCAGTTCCCTCGACTTAGCGGGCACCGGGGAGCTGTTTTTT.

The gene calls are TRBV5-1 and TRBJ2-5; TRBD2 aligns across 15 bases. The CDR3 length is 18 residues. Germline CDR1 is SGHRS and CDR2 is YFSETQ. J was trimmed by 4 bases and V by 4 bases; bases with no gene match: 11. The CDR3 bases are TGCGCCAGCAGCAGCGGACTAGCGGGGGGGCAAGGGGGAGAGACCCAGTACTTC. Translation: CASSSGLAGGQGGETQYF.

The table lists this clone with a count of one. The genes are TRBV5-4 and TRBJ2-7; tentatively, D is TRBD1 (6 bases). Trimming left V 5 bases short and J 2 bases short, with 8 bases between. This CDR3 has 12 residues. Germline V gene data show CDR1 as SGHNT and CDR2 as YYREEE (reference sequence). The CDR3 loop is CASSRTAYEQYF. Here the CDR3 DNA reads TGTGCCAGCAGTCGGACAGCCTACGAGCAGTACTTC.

The sample holds one count of this clone. This chain links TRBV19 with TRBJ2-5, with TRBD1 identical over 9 bases. This CDR3 has 14 amino acids. The V segment lost 4 bases and the J segment 2 bases; nucleotides outside the gene matches: 2. Germline lookup yields CDR1 LNHDA and CDR2 SQIVND (reference sequence). The CDR3 coding sequence is TGTGCCAGTAGTAAACAGGGGGCTCAAGAGACCCAGTACTTC. This translates into CASSKQGAQETQYF.

The V and J genes are TRBV5-1 and TRBJ2-5; 8 positions match TRBD2. CDR3 length equals 16 residues. CDR1 is SGHRS and CDR2 is YFSETQ in the germline V gene. Trimming cost V 0 bases and J 3 bases; bases outside gene matches: 7. The CDR3 sequence is CASSLGSLRGEETQYF. The DNA for the CDR3 is TGCGCCAGCAGCTTGGGGTCGCTGCGGGGGGAAGAGACCCAGTACTTC.

This clone was detected once. The chain recombines TRBV11-3 with TRBJ2-7; TRBD1 agrees at 7 bases. The germline gives CDR1 SGHNT, CDR2 YENEEA. There are 17 residues in the CDR3. V dropped 5 bases and J dropped 3; count of bases not matched to a gene: 16. This CDR3 reads CASSVRQGTPRDYEQYF. The CDR3 nucleotides read TGTGCCAGCAGCGTCCGACAGGGTACCCCACGAGACTACGAGCAGTACTTC.

The gene calls are TRBV6-1 and TRBJ2-7, with TRBD1 matching 9 bases. There are 13 residues in the CDR3. The J segment lost 5 bases and the V segment lost 7 bases, leaving 6 bases of the junction unmatched. Looked up from germline, CDR1 is MNHNS and CDR2 is SASEGT. The CDR3 sequence: CASTGTGLHEQYF. CDR3 DNA sequence: TGTGCCAGCACTGGGACAGGGTTGCACGAGCAGTACTTC.

To note about this clone: Sequence at one end of the junction differs from germline and may be a read error. The gene calls are TRBV27 and TRBJ2-1, with D maybe TRBD2 (6 bases). Germline V gene lookup returns CDR1 MNHEY and CDR2 SMNVEV (reference sequence). The CDR3 totals 13 residues. CDR3 sequence reads: CASSFAGYSEQFF. The CDR3 DNA follows: TGTGCCAGCAGTTTCGCGGGGTACAGTGAGCAGTTCTTC.

The chain has TRBV19 and TRBJ1-1, with a possible D match to TRBD1 (5 bases). The CDR3 extends over 13 amino acids. Between the trimmed V and J ends, which lost 7 bases and 5 bases, there was a span of 14 bases. Germline-derived CDR1 and CDR2 are LNHDA and SQIVND (reference sequence). CDR3 in amino acids: CASIPPGRTEAFF. In DNA form, the CDR3 reads TGTGCCAGTATCCCGCCAGGGCGAACTGAAGCTTTCTTT.

The chain couples TRBV4-1 to TRBJ1-1; no clear D gene. V shed 0 bases and J shed 1 base, with 12 bases lying between them. The length of the CDR3 is 16 residues. CDR1 and CDR2 (germline): MGHRA, YSYEKL. The CDR3, as DNA: TGCGCCAGCAGCCAAGAGACGGGTAGTTGGAACACTGAAGCTTTCTTT. Its translation is CASSQETGSWNTEAFF.

The CDR3, as DNA: TGCGCCAGCAGCCTAGGGACTAGCGGGGGGCTACAAGAGACCCAGTACTTC. Protein: CASSLGTSGGLQETQYF. This chain links TRBV5-1 with TRBJ2-5; TRBD2 matches at 15 bases. The CDR3 has 17 residues. From germline, CDR1 is SGHRS and CDR2 YFSETQ. J lost 2 bases, V lost 4 bases, and 6 bases had no gene match.

The chain has TRBV7-9 and TRBJ2-7; tentatively, D is TRBD2 (5 bases). There are 12 residues in the CDR3. Germline assignment: CDR1 SEHNR and CDR2 FQNEAQ (reference sequence). V shed 3 bases and J shed 4 bases, with 7 bases lying between them. CDR3 sequence reads: CASSFDYYEQYF. CDR3 bases: TGTGCCAGCAGCTTTGACTATTACGAGCAGTACTTC.